This entry lists 11 T cell receptor beta chains sequenced from one sample in a study of blood T cell repertoires in COVID-19. Only in-frame clones appear in the TCRdb table, and some are missing; sequencing was by immunoSEQ multiplex PCR. Here the sample spans some 240,000 clones, about four fifths being singletons. The sequencing sample was made of peripheral blood. These receptors were collected from a woman older than 75 with acute or convalescent COVID-19.

The V gene is TRBV13, the J gene TRBJ2-7; the D gene is possibly TRBD2 (6 bases). From germline, CDR1 is PRHDT and CDR2 FYEKMQ (reference sequence). This CDR3 has 14 amino acids. V was cut by 3 bases and J by 7 bases, with 16 bases left in between. The CDR3 is CASSFASGVEEQYF. The CDR3 DNA reads TGTGCCAGCAGCTTCGCATCGGGGGTGGAAGAGCAGTACTTC. The variable domain in full, completed from reference TRBV13 and TRBJ2-7, reads AAGVIQSPRHLIKEKRETATLKCYPIPRHDTVYWYQQGPGQDPQFLISFYEKMQSDKGSIPDRFSAQQFSDYHSELNMSSLELGDSALYFCASSFASGVEEQYFGPGTRLTVT.

In nucleotides, the CDR3 is TGTGCCAGCAGCTTCGGGACTAGCGGCACAGATACGCAGTATTTT. Protein product: CASSFGTSGTDTQYF. This chain joins TRBV11-3 and TRBJ2-3; 10 nucleotides align to TRBD2. There are 15 residues in the CDR3. CDR1 is SGHNT and CDR2 is YENEEA in the germline V gene. V shed 3 bases and J 1 base; nucleotides not matched to a gene: 1. Drawing the rest from reference TRBV11-3 and TRBJ2-3, the complete variable domain is EAGVVQSPRYKIIEKKQPVAFWCNPISGHNTLYWYLQNLGQGPELLIRYENEEAVDDSQLPKDRFSAERLKGVDSTLKIQPAELGDSAVYLCASSFGTSGTDTQYFGPGTRLTVL.

J is TRBJ1-5 and V is TRBV28; possible D gene TRBD1, 6 bases. This CDR3 is 14 amino acids long. V lost 10 bases and J lost 4, with 17 bases in between. In germline, CDR1 is MDHEN, CDR2 SYDVKM. The CDR3 loop is CAIEGGIPNQPQHF. CDR3 coding DNA: TGTGCCATCGAGGGGGGGATTCCTAATCAGCCCCAGCATTTT. Full variable domain (outside the CDR3, taken from reference TRBV28 and TRBJ1-5): DVKVTQSSRYLVKRTGEKVFLECVQDMDHENMFWYRQDPGLGLRLIYFSYDVKMKEKGDIPEGYSVSREKKERFSLILESASTNQTSMYLCAIEGGIPNQPQHFGDGTRLSIL.

This rearrangement joins TRBV6-1 to TRBJ1-4; the D gene is possibly TRBD1 (6 bases). V lost 0 bases and J 10 bases, leaving 21 bases between the germline ends. In germline, CDR1 is MNHNS, CDR2 SASEGT. CDR3 size: 17 residues. DNA for the CDR3: TGTGCCAGCAGTGAAGCGGTGGGAAAAAAGGGGGTTGGAAAACTGTTTTTT. The encoded protein is CASSEAVGKKGVGKLFF.

The chain has TRBV5-6 and TRBJ1-4; possible D gene TRBD1, 6 bases. Per the germline V gene, CDR1 is SGHDT and CDR2 is YYEEEE. The CDR3 runs 15 residues. V lost 4 bases to trimming and J lost 8 bases, with 18 bases between them. The CDR3 DNA sequence: TGTGCCAGCAGCCCGGGAGGGGGATTCAAGGAAAAACTGTTTTTT. Translated: CASSPGGGFKEKLFF.

The chain has TRBV19 and TRBJ2-2; D is possibly TRBD2 (6 bases). V lost 7 bases to trimming and J lost 0 bases, with 12 bases between them. The CDR3 covers 15 residues. Germline lookup yields CDR1 LNHDA and CDR2 SQIVND (reference sequence). The CDR3 coding sequence is TGTGCCAGTAAGGACGGGGGAGCGAACACCGGGGAGCTGTTTTTT. This encodes CASKDGGANTGELFF.

This clone showed up just once. The chain is built from TRBV14 and TRBJ2-1; 13 bases are a match to TRBD2. V gave up 4 bases and J gave up 10 bases; unmatched junction bases: 7. The CDR3 extends over 15 amino acids. Germline V CDR1 and CDR2: SGHDN, FVKESK. CDR3 in DNA: TGTGCCAGCAGCCCACTAGCGGGGGGGTTTGCGGAGCAGTTCTTC. Translated, it gives CASSPLAGGFAEQFF.

V and J are TRBV3-1 (or the pseudogene TRBV3-2) and TRBJ2-1; maybe TRBD2 (6 bases). Germline CDR1 and CDR2: LGHDT and YNNKEL (reference sequence). The CDR3 has 17 residues. With 0 bases removed from V and 4 bases from J, the gap between germline ends came to 16 bases. The CDR3 DNA sequence: TGTGCCAGCAGCCAAGATTGGGGACTTAGCTCTTACAATGAGCAGTTCTTC. Protein sequence: CASSQDWGLSSYNEQFF.

The J gene is TRBJ1-1, the V gene TRBV5-4; possibly TRBD1 for D (6 bases). Germline V gene lookup returns CDR1 SGHNT and CDR2 YYREEE (reference sequence). Trimming took off 5 bases at V and 1 base at J, with 15 bases between the two ends. CDR3 size: 15 residues. The CDR3 region has the DNA TGTGCCAGCAGGGGGGCCGAGGGGCCGAACACTGAAGCTTTCTTT. Translating it yields CASRGAEGPNTEAFF. The full variable domain, rest sourced from reference TRBV5-4 and TRBJ1-1, is ETGVTQSPTHLIKTRGQQVTLRCSSQSGHNTVSWYQQALGQGPQFIFQYYREEENGRGNFPPRFSGLQFPNYSSELNVNALELDDSALYLCASRGAEGPNTEAFFGQGTRLTVV.

V is TRBV18 and J is TRBJ1-6; TRBD1 might be the D (6 bases). The V end lost 4 bases, the J end lost 7 bases, and 14 bases lay between the germline ends. Germline V gene lookup returns CDR1 KGHSH and CDR2 LQKENI. This CDR3 is 15 amino acids long. CDR3 in amino acids: CASSLTDRTNSPLHF. The CDR3 coding sequence is TGTGCCAGCTCACTAACCGACAGGACCAATTCACCCCTCCACTTT.

This rearrangement joins TRBV12-5 to TRBJ2-2; possibly TRBD2 for D (7 bases). CDR1 LGHNT and CDR2 FRNRAP come from the germline V gene. This CDR3 comprises 16 residues. V gave up 8 bases and J gave up 3 bases, with 19 bases separating them. CDR3 amino acids: CASWGGGTTHTGELFF. The CDR3 nucleotides read TGTGCTAGTTGGGGGGGCGGGACTACACACACCGGGGAGCTGTTTTTT. The variable domain in full, completed from reference TRBV12-5 and TRBJ2-2, reads DARVTQTPRHKVTEMGQEVTMRCQPILGHNTVFWYRQTMMQGLELLAYFRNRAPLDDSGMPKDRFSAEMPDATLATLKIQPSEPRDSAVYFCASWGGGTTHTGELFFGEGSRLTVL.